This T cell receptor beta chain was documented in a study of identical twins. This clonotype was counted many times. Antigen unknown. Overall study findings and caveats: When twins shared out-of-frame alpha sequences, those sequences had excess low generation probability. Twin sharing of out-of-frame TCR alpha was underestimated by models in monozygotic pairs. Invariant MAIT and iNKT cells are populations that could partly confound zero-insertion analyses.

One entry per CDR3 protein results from TCRdb running MiXCR on the 5' RACE reads. The table lists 460,000 or so distinct CDR3 sequences, 14% of them singletons, with around 0.52% in the top ten. This sample was also put to use in a study of yellow fever vaccine responses in identical twins.

Material for sequencing was CD4+ T cells sorted from blood. The TCR sequence derives from a woman under 30 in good health.

CDR3 DNA sequence: TGCGCCAGCAGCCGAGAGATGACTAGCGGGAGGGTCGGTGAGCAGTTCTTC. Protein product: CASSREMTSGRVGEQFF. This chain connects TRBV4-1 to TRBJ2-1, with 14 bases lining up with TRBD2. Germline loops: CDR1 MGHRA, CDR2 YSYEKL. CDR3 length equals 17 residues. V shed 4 bases, J shed 9 bases, and the junction held 11 bases outside the gene matches.